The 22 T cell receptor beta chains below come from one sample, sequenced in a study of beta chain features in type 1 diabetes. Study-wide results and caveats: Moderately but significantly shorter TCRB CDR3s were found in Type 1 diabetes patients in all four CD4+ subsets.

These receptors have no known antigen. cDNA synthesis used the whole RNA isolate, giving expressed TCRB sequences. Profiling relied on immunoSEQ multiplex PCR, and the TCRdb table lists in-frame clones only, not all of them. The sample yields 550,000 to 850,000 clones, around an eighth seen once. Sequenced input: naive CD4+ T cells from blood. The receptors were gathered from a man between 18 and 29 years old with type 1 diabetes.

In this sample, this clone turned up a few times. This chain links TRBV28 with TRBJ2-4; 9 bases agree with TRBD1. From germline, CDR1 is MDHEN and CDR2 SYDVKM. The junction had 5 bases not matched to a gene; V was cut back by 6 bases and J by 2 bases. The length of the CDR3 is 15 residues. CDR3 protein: CASRGQGETKNIQYF. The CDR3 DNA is TGTGCCAGCAGGGGACAGGGTGAGACCAAAAACATTCAGTACTTC.

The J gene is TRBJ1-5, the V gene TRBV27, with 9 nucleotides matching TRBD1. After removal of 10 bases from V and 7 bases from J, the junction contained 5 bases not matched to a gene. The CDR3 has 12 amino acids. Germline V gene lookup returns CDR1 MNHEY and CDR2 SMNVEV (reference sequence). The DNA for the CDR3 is TGTGCCACCCGGACAGGGGAGCAGCCCCAGCATTTT. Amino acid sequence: CATRTGEQPQHF.

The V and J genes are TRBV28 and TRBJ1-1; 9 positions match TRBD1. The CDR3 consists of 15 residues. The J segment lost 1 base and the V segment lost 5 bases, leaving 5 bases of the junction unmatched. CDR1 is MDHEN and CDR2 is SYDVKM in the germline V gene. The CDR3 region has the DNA TGTGCCAGCAGTCTCCCGGACAGGGGGAACACTGAAGCTTTCTTT. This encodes CASSLPDRGNTEAFF.

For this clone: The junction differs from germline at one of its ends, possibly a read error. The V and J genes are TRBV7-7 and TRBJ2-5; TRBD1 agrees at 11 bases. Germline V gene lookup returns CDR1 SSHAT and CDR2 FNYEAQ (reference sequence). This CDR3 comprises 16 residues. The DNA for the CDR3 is TGTGCTAGCAGTCGAAGGACAGGGGGCAATCAAGAGACCCAGTACTTC. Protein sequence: CASSRRTGGNQETQYF.

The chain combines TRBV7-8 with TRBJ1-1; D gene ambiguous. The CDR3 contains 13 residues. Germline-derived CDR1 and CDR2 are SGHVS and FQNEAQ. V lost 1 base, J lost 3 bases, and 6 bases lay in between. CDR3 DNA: TGTGCCAGCAGCTTAGTGGCGGACACTGAAGCTTTCTTT. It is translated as CASSLVADTEAFF. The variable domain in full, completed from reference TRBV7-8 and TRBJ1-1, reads GAGVSQSPRYKVAKRGQDVALRCDPISGHVSLFWYQQALGQGPEFLTYFQNEAQLDKSGLPSDRFFAERPEGSVSTLKIQRTQQEDSAVYLCASSLVADTEAFFGQGTRLTVV.

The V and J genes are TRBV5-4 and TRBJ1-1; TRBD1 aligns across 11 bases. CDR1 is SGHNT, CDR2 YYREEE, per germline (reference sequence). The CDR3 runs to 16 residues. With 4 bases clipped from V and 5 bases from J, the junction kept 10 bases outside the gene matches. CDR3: CASSVGTGGERTEAFF. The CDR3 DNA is TGTGCCAGCAGCGTCGGGACAGGGGGTGAGAGGACTGAAGCTTTCTTT.

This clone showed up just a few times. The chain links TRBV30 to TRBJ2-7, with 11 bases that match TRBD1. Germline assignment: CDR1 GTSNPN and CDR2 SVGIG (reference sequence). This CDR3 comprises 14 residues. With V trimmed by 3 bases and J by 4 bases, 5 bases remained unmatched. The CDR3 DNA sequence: TGTGCCTGGAGACGAGGACAGGGGGCTTACGAGCAGTACTTC. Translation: CAWRRGQGAYEQYF.

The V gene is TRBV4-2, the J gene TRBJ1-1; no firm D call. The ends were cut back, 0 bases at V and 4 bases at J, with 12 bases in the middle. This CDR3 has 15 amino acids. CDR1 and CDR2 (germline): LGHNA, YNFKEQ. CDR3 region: CASSQDPVWGTEAFF. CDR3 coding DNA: TGTGCCAGCAGCCAAGATCCAGTTTGGGGCACTGAAGCTTTCTTT.

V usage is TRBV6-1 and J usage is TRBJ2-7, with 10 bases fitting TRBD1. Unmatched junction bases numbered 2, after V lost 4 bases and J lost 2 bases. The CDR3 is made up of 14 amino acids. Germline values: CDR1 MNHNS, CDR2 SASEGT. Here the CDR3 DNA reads TGTGCCAGCAGTGGGGACAGGGGTACCTACGAGCAGTACTTC. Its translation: CASSGDRGTYEQYF.

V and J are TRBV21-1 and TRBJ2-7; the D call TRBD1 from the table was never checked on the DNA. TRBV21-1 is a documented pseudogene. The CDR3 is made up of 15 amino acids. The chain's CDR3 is CASSKRAGGSYEQYF. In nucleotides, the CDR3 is TGTGCCAGCAGCAAAAGAGCAGGGGGCTCCTACGAGCAGTACTTC.

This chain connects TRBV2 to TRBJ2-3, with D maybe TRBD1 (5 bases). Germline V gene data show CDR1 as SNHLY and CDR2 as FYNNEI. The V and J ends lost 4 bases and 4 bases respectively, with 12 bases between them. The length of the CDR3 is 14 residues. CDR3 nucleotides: TGTGCCAGCAGTGCGACAGCTTCCTCAGATACGCAGTATTTT. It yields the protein CASSATASSDTQYF. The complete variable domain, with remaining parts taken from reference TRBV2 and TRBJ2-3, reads EPEVTQTPSHQVTQMGQEVILRCVPISNHLYFYWYRQILGQKVEFLVSFYNNEISEKSEIFDDQFSVERPDGSNFTLKIRSTKLEDSAMYFCASSATASSDTQYFGPGTRLTVL.

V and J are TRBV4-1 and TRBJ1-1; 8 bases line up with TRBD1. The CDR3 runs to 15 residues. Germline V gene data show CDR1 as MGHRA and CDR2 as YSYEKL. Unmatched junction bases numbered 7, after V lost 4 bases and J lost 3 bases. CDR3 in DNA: TGCGCCAGCAGCCCGCAGGGGGCATCATACACTGAAGCTTTCTTT. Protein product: CASSPQGASYTEAFF.

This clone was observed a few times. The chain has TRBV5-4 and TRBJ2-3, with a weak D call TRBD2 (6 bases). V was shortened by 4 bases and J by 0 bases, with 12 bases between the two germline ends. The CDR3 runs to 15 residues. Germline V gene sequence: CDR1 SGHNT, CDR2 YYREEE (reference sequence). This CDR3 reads CASSQRGSSTDTQYF. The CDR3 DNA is TGTGCCAGCAGCCAACGGGGGTCTAGCACAGATACGCAGTATTTT.

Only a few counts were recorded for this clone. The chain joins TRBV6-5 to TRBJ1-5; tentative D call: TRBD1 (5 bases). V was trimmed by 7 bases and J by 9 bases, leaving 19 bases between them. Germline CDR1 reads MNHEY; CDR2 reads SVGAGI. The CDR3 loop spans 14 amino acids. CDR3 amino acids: CASKEGTGTRPQHF. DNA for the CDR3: TGTGCCAGCAAGGAAGGGACTGGTACTCGGCCCCAGCATTTT.

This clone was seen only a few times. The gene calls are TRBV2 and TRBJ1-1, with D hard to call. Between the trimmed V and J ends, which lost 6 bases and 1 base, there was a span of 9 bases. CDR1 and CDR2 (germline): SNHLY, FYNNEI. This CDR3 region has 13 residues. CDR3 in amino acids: CASRSDWNTEAFF. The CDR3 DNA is TGTGCCAGCAGAAGCGACTGGAACACTGAAGCTTTCTTT.

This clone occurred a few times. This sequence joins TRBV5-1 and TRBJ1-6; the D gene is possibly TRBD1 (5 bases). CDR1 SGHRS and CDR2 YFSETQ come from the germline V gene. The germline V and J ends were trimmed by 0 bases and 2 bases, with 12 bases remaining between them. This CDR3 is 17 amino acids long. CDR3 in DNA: TGCGCCAGCAGCTTGGAGGGCAGGGCGGCCTATAATTCACCCCTCCACTTT. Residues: CASSLEGRAAYNSPLHF.

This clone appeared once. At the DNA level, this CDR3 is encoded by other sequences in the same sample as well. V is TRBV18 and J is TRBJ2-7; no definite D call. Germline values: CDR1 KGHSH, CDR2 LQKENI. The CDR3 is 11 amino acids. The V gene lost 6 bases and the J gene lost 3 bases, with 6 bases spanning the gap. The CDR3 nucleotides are TGTGCCAGCTCGCCTGACTACGAGCAGTACTTC. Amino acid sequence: CASSPDYEQYF.

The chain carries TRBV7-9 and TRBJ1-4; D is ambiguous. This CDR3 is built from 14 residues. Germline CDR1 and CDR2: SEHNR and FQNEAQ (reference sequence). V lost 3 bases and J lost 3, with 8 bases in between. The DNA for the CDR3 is TGTGCCAGCAGCTTTGCGAGACCTAATGAAAAACTGTTTTTT. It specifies CASSFARPNEKLFF.

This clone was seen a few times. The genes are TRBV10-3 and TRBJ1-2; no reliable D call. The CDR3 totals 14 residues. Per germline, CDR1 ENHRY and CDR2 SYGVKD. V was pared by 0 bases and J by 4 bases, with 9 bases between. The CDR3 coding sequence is TGTGCCATCAGTGAGTCCTGGGCTTCCTATGGCTACACCTTC. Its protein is CAISESWASYGYTF.

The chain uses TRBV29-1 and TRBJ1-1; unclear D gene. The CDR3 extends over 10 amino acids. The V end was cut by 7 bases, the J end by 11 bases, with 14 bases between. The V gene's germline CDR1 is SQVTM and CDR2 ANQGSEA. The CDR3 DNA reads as TGCAGCGGGGAGGCGGGGTCGGCTTTCTTT. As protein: CSGEAGSAFF.

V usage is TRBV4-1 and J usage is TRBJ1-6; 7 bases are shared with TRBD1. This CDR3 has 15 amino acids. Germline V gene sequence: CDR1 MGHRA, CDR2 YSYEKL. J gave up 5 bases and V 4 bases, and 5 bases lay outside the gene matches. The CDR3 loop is CASSLRGTDNSPLHF. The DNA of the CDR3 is TGCGCCAGCAGCCTGAGGGGGACAGATAATTCACCCCTCCACTTT.

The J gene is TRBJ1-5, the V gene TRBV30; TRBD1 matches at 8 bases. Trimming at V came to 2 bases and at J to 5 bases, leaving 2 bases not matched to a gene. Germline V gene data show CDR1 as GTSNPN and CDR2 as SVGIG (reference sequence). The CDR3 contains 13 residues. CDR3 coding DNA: TGTGCCTGGAGTACGACAGGGGATCAGCCCCAGCATTTT. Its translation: CAWSTTGDQPQHF.